These 27 T cell receptor beta chains originate from one sample sequenced in a study of blood T cell repertoires in COVID-19 (dated by TCRdb to the early 2020s). The library was generated by the immunoSEQ multiplex PCR assay. TCRdb holds this immuneACCESS table with in-frame rearrangements only. Some clones are missing; in checked studies, unresolved V genes explain under half, and the rest has no known cause. This sample holds about 230,000 clones; approximately 80% were observed only once. About 2% of the sample is in the top ten clones. The specimen was peripheral blood. Receptors were obtained from a middle-aged man who had recovered from COVID-19.

The chain has TRBV20-1 and TRBJ2-7; possibly TRBD1 for D (6 bases). The CDR3 spans 11 residues. V dropped 6 bases and J dropped 3 bases, with 9 bases sitting between them. Germline V gene lookup returns CDR1 DFQATT and CDR2 SNEGSKA (reference sequence). CDR3 nucleotide sequence: TGCAGTGCCCAACAGGGCTACGAGCAGTACTTC. Protein product: CSAQQGYEQYF.

The chain carries TRBV19 and TRBJ1-5, with 7 bases that match TRBD1. CDR1 and CDR2 from the germline V gene are LNHDA and SQIVND (reference sequence). The CDR3 runs 13 residues. Trimming at V came to 7 bases and at J to 7 bases, leaving 7 bases not matched to a gene. This CDR3 is CASTRGRGQPQHF. In DNA form, the CDR3 reads TGTGCCAGTACGAGGGGGCGCGGACAGCCCCAGCATTTT. Combining the CDR3 with reference TRBV19 and TRBJ1-5 gives the whole variable domain DGGITQSPKYLFRKEGQNVTLSCEQNLNHDAMYWYRQDPGQGLRLIYYSQIVNDFQKGDIAEGYSVSREKKESFPLTVTSAQKNPTAFYLCASTRGRGQPQHFGDGTRLSIL.

This clone was detected once. This chain connects TRBV6-5 to TRBJ2-7; TRBD1 might be the D (6 bases). V dropped 0 bases and J dropped 3 bases, with 12 bases sitting between them. Germline lookup yields CDR1 MNHEY and CDR2 SVGAGI. The CDR3 runs to 15 residues. CDR3 in DNA: TGTGCCAGCAGTTACTCGGACAGTTTAATCTACGAGCAGTACTTC. Amino acid sequence: CASSYSDSLIYEQYF.

The gene calls are TRBV10-3 and TRBJ1-1; 9 bases fit TRBD1. CDR1 and CDR2 (germline): ENHRY, SYGVKD. This CDR3 contains 15 residues. The trim removed 7 bases at V and 3 bases at J, leaving 9 bases unmatched. The CDR3 loop reads CAIIPGTGKDTEAFF. In nucleotides, the CDR3 is TGTGCCATCATCCCCGGGACAGGGAAGGACACTGAAGCTTTCTTT.

The chain carries TRBV9 and TRBJ2-7; 7 nucleotides line up with TRBD2. The length of the CDR3 is 14 residues. J lost 3 bases, V lost 0 bases, and 3 bases had no gene match. Germline values: CDR1 SGDLS, CDR2 YYNGEE. The CDR3 DNA is TGTGCCAGCAGCGTAGCGGGGGGAGACTACGAGCAGTACTTC. Translated, it gives CASSVAGGDYEQYF.

This chain uses TRBV5-4 with TRBJ2-6, with 7 bases aligning to TRBD2. After removal of 3 bases from V and 1 base from J, the junction contained 10 bases not matched to a gene. The CDR3 is 18 amino acids. Looked up from germline, CDR1 is SGHNT and CDR2 is YYREEE (reference sequence). CDR3 loop: CASSSGVGRGSGANVLTF. In DNA form, the CDR3 reads TGTGCCAGCAGCTCCGGGGTGGGGAGGGGTTCTGGGGCCAACGTCCTGACTTTC.

The V gene is TRBV3-1 (or the pseudogene TRBV3-2), the J gene TRBJ2-7; 7 nucleotides align to TRBD1. V lost 4 bases to trimming and J lost 9 bases; unmatched junction nucleotides: 9. Germline assignment: CDR1 LGHDT and CDR2 YNNKEL (reference sequence). This CDR3 region has 13 residues. The CDR3 bases are TGTGCCAGCAGCCTTCGGACAGGCCTCGCGCAGTACTTC. This translates into CASSLRTGLAQYF.

The chain carries TRBV11-2 and TRBJ2-1; 8 bases line up with TRBD2. CDR1 and CDR2 from the germline V gene are SGHAT and FQNNGV. The CDR3 runs to 16 residues. V dropped 4 bases and J dropped 4; count of bases not matched to a gene: 9. CDR3 protein: CASSSGSGSLYNEQFF. CDR3 nucleotide sequence: TGTGCCAGCAGCTCGGGGAGCGGGAGCCTTTACAATGAGCAGTTCTTC.

This chain joins TRBV30 and TRBJ2-5; TRBD1 might be the D (5 bases). Between the trimmed V and J ends, which lost 0 bases and 9 bases, there was a span of 14 bases. This CDR3 is built from 13 residues. From germline, CDR1 is GTSNPN and CDR2 SVGIG (reference sequence). The CDR3 DNA reads TGTGCCTGGAGTGTCGTGCAGGGAAAGGCCCAGTACTTC. It translates to CAWSVVQGKAQYF.

This clone was counted a single time. CDR3 DNA: TGTGCCAGCAGCCCAACCATGACAGGGCGCAACACCTTC. It translates to CASSPTMTGRNTF. This rearrangement joins TRBV12-3 or TRBV12-4 to TRBJ1-2; 7 bases line up with TRBD1. The V gene end was trimmed by 6 bases and the J gene end by 12 bases; junction bases not matched to a gene: 13. The CDR3 contains 13 residues.

The chain has TRBV20-1 and TRBJ2-5; no definite D call. Germline V gene lookup returns CDR1 DFQATT and CDR2 SNEGSKA (reference sequence). Trimming cost V 6 bases and J 5 bases, with 10 bases left between them. This CDR3 spans 11 amino acids. CDR3 sequence reads: CSAPERETQYF. The CDR3 nucleotides read TGCAGTGCCCCCGAACGGGAGACCCAGTACTTC.

The chain combines TRBV7-8 with TRBJ2-5; 7 bases are a match to TRBD2. Germline CDR1 and CDR2: SGHVS and FQNEAQ. CDR3 length equals 14 residues. Trimming took 2 bases from V and 3 from J; bases not matched to a gene: 3. CDR3 sequence reads: CASSLRSGEETQYF. The CDR3 DNA follows: TGTGCCAGCAGCTTACGGAGCGGGGAAGAGACCCAGTACTTC. The full variable domain, rest sourced from reference TRBV7-8 and TRBJ2-5, is GAGVSQSPRYKVAKRGQDVALRCDPISGHVSLFWYQQALGQGPEFLTYFQNEAQLDKSGLPSDRFFAERPEGSVSTLKIQRTQQEDSAVYLCASSLRSGEETQYFGPGTRLLVL.

The V call is TRBV29-1, the J call TRBJ1-1, with 9 positions matching TRBD1. V gave up 7 bases and J gave up 1 base; unmatched junction bases: 4. Germline V lookup: CDR1 SQVTM, CDR2 ANQGSEA. The length of the CDR3 is 13 residues. This CDR3 is CSATGQGNTEAFF. The CDR3, as DNA: TGCAGCGCCACGGGACAGGGGAACACTGAAGCTTTCTTT.

The chain links TRBV5-1 to TRBJ2-7; D is unresolved. The V gene's germline CDR1 is SGHRS and CDR2 YFSETQ. The CDR3 length is 12 residues. V was cut by 3 bases and J by 0 bases, with 4 bases left in between. The CDR3 is CASSSRSYEQYF. The CDR3 bases are TGCGCCAGCAGCTCGCGCTCCTACGAGCAGTACTTC. Together with reference TRBV5-1 and TRBJ2-7, the CDR3 gives the full variable domain: KAGVTQTPRYLIKTRGQQVTLSCSPISGHRSVSWYQQTPGQGLQFLFEYFSETQRNKGNFPGRFSGRQFSNSRSEMNVSTLELGDSALYLCASSSRSYEQYFGPGTRLTVT.

The chain has TRBV30 and TRBJ2-7, with D tentatively TRBD1 (7 bases). The V end lost 8 bases, the J end lost 5 bases, and 16 bases lay between the germline ends. Germline V gene sequence: CDR1 GTSNPN, CDR2 SVGIG (reference sequence). The CDR3 contains 12 residues. This CDR3 is CAQVGGGNEQYF. The CDR3 DNA is TGTGCCCAGGTAGGGGGCGGGAACGAGCAGTACTTC.

V and J are TRBV19 and TRBJ1-1; no definite D call. V shed 5 bases and J shed 1 base, with 8 bases lying between them. CDR1 LNHDA and CDR2 SQIVND come from the germline V gene (reference sequence). The length of the CDR3 is 13 residues. CDR3 loop: CASSLGRNTEAFF. The DNA for the CDR3 is TGTGCCAGTAGTTTGGGCAGGAACACTGAAGCTTTCTTT.

The chain links TRBV29-1 to TRBJ2-7; D gene ambiguous. This CDR3 is built from 13 residues. Germline V gene lookup returns CDR1 SQVTM and CDR2 ANQGSEA. Trimming took off 6 bases at V and 3 bases at J, with 15 bases between the two ends. Here the CDR3 reads CSVAGRRHYEQYF. Written as DNA, the CDR3 is TGCAGCGTAGCAGGAAGACGGCACTACGAGCAGTACTTC.

The J gene is TRBJ2-3, the V gene TRBV9; 11 positions agree with TRBD2. This CDR3 contains 17 residues. Germline trimming cut 3 bases from V and 1 base from J; bases unmatched to any gene: 7. The germline V gene has CDR1 SGDLS and CDR2 YYNGEE. CDR3 region: CASSALVAGGGTDTQYF. The CDR3 DNA follows: TGTGCCAGCAGCGCTCTAGTAGCGGGAGGGGGCACAGATACGCAGTATTTT.

This rearrangement joins TRBV10-3 to TRBJ2-2; tentatively, D is TRBD2 (7 bases). Germline lookup yields CDR1 ENHRY and CDR2 SYGVKD. The CDR3 is made up of 16 amino acids. Trimming took 5 bases from V and 6 from J, leaving 19 bases between them. The CDR3 spells CAISPVGGLDAGELFF. Here the CDR3 DNA reads TGTGCCATCAGTCCAGTCGGGGGGCTCGACGCCGGGGAGCTGTTTTTT.

The chain combines TRBV27 with TRBJ2-3, with 9 bases matching TRBD2. Germline CDR1 MNHEY, CDR2 SMNVEV (reference sequence). Trimming removed 7 bases from V and 7 bases from J; junction bases left unmatched: 12. The CDR3 is made up of 15 amino acids. The CDR3 DNA reads as TGTGCCAGCACCAAAGAAATGACTAGCGGATATACGCAGTATTTT. This codes for CASTKEMTSGYTQYF.

A single count supports this clone. The chain employs TRBV5-1 and TRBJ2-7; TRBD2 might be the D (6 bases). Per germline, CDR1 SGHRS and CDR2 YFSETQ. Trimming removed 2 bases from V and 0 bases from J, with 12 bases in between. The length of the CDR3 is 15 residues. The CDR3: CASSLGLAISYEQYF. The DNA for the CDR3 is TGCGCCAGCAGCTTAGGGCTAGCGATCTCCTACGAGCAGTACTTC. Full variable domain (missing parts from reference TRBV5-1 and TRBJ2-7): KAGVTQTPRYLIKTRGQQVTLSCSPISGHRSVSWYQQTPGQGLQFLFEYFSETQRNKGNFPGRFSGRQFSNSRSEMNVSTLELGDSALYLCASSLGLAISYEQYFGPGTRLTVT.

The chain has TRBV5-4 and TRBJ2-1; 9 bases match TRBD2. V shed 3 bases, J shed 4 bases, and the junction held 8 bases outside the gene matches. Looked up from germline, CDR1 is SGHNT and CDR2 is YYREEE (reference sequence). This CDR3 is built from 16 residues. CDR3 DNA sequence: TGTGCCAGCAGCTCAAGTCAGCGGGGGGATTACAATGAGCAGTTCTTC. Residues: CASSSSQRGDYNEQFF.

The rearrangement uses TRBV4-3 and TRBJ1-1; a weak D match, TRBD1 (6 bases). Germline V lookup: CDR1 LGHNA, CDR2 YSLEER. The CDR3 is 16 amino acids. The germline V and J ends were trimmed by 1 base and 5 bases, with 17 bases remaining between them. The CDR3 DNA is TGCGCCAGCAGCCAAGTACATAGACAGGACGGGACTGAAGCTTTCTTT. This sequence encodes CASSQVHRQDGTEAFF.

The chain carries TRBV6-6 and TRBJ2-1; 9 bases fit TRBD2. The V segment lost 6 bases and the J segment 3 bases; nucleotides outside the gene matches: 6. CDR1 is MNHNY and CDR2 is SVGAGI in the germline V gene (reference sequence). The CDR3 sequence is 15 residues long. DNA for the CDR3: TGTGCCAGCAGCTCGCGGACTAGCGACTACAATGAGCAGTTCTTC. Translating gives CASSSRTSDYNEQFF.

V and J are TRBV5-4 and TRBJ2-1, with 10 bases that match TRBD2. This CDR3 comprises 16 residues. V shed 4 bases and J 2 bases; nucleotides not matched to a gene: 6. CDR1 is SGHNT and CDR2 is YYREEE in the germline V gene (reference sequence). Written as DNA, the CDR3 is TGTGCCAGCAGCCTCCTAGCGGGAGAAGCCTACAATGAGCAGTTCTTC. It yields the protein CASSLLAGEAYNEQFF.

Notes on this clone: The sample has other DNA sequences that encode this CDR3 too. The chain links TRBV30 to TRBJ2-1; D not resolved. Trimming took off 3 bases at V and 8 bases at J, with 8 bases between the two ends. The CDR3 has 11 amino acids. Germline V gives CDR1 GTSNPN, CDR2 SVGIG (reference sequence). In nucleotides, the CDR3 is TGTGCCTGGAGCGTTATCGATGAGCAGTTCTTC. Its translation: CAWSVIDEQFF.

This clone showed up just once. The gene calls are TRBV4-3 and TRBJ1-1; D gene ambiguous. CDR1 is LGHNA, CDR2 YSLEER, per germline. The CDR3 loop spans 14 amino acids. Trimming pared 0 bases from V and 5 bases from J, leaving 10 bases between. Written as DNA, the CDR3 is TGCGCCAGCAGCCAAGACGGGAGTGGTACTGAAGCTTTCTTT. This encodes CASSQDGSGTEAFF.